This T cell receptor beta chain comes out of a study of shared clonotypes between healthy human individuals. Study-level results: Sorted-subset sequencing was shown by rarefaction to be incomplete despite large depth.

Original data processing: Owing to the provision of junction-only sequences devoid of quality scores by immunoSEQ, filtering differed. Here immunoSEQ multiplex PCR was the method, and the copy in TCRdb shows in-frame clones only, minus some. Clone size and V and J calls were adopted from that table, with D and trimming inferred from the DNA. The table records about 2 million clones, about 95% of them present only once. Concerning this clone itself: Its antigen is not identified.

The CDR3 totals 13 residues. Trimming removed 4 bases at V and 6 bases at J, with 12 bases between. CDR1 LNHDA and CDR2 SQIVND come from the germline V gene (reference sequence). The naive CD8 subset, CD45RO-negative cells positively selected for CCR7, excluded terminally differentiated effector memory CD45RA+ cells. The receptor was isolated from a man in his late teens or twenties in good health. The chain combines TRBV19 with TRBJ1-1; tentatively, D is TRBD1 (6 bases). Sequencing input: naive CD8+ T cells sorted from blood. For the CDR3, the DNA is TGTGCCAGTAGTAACCAGGGGTTAGCTGAAGCTTTCTTT. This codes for CASSNQGLAEAFF.